These T cell receptor beta chains were read from a single sample in a study of beta chain features in type 1 diabetes. The method was immunoSEQ multiplex PCR; TCRdb's version includes in-frame clones alone and lacks a portion of them. The sample holds 250,000 to 350,000 clones; 14% are singletons and the top ten take roughly 6.7%. Sequencing was carried out using central memory CD4+ T cells from blood. These receptors came from a man between 25 and 39 years old in good health. Both conserved end residues are part of each CDR3. The order of the fields is D gene, V gene, J gene, clone size, CDR3 DNA, CDR3 protein. D genes are given only for firm matches. Size values are once, few and many counts, or a class for expanded clones, and some rows have none.

.	TRBV4-3	TRBJ1-2	few	TGCGCCAGCAGCCCTGGGCAGGGAGCTATCTATGGCTACACCTTC	CASSPGQGAIYGYTF
.	TRBV2	TRBJ2-2	.	TGTGCCAGCAGTGATCCGGGACGGAGGAACACCGGGGAGCTGTTTTTT	CASSDPGRRNTGELFF
.	TRBV13	TRBJ2-5	.	TGTGCCAGCAGCAGGGATAGGGAGACCCAGTACTTC	CASSRDRETQYF
.	TRBV2	TRBJ2-1	.	TGTGCCAGCAGGTGGGGGGCGCGGGATGAGCAGTTCTTC	CASRWGARDEQFF
.	TRBV14	TRBJ1-3	.	TGTGCCAGCAGCCCACCGGGGGCACCTGGAAACACCATATATTTT	CASSPPGAPGNTIYF
.	TRBV27	TRBJ2-7	.	TGTGCCAGCAGTCGTTCGGGGGGCGCTTACGAGCAGTACTTC	CASSRSGGAYEQYF
.	TRBV21-1	TRBJ2-5	.	TGTGCCAGCAGCAAACACCCGGAGACCCAGTACTTC	CASSKHPETQYF
.	TRBV5-1	TRBJ2-5	few	TGCGCCAGCAGCCTCCCCCAAGAGACCCAGTACTTC	CASSLPQETQYF
.	TRBV21-1	TRBJ2-3	many	TGTGCCAGCAGCAAAGCCCTGGGCTTCGGGACCGGTTTCTACTTCACGGATACGCAGTATTTT	CASSKALGFGTGFYFTDTQYF
.	TRBV30	TRBJ2-2	few	TGTGCCTGGAGTGTATTCGGGACCGGGGAGCTGTTTTTT	CAWSVFGTGELFF
.	TRBV15	TRBJ2-5	.	TGTGCCACCAGCCACCTAGGATCAGAGACCCAGTACTTC	CATSHLGSETQYF
.	TRBV7-2	TRBJ1-2	few	TGTGCCAGCAGCTTAGAGCAGGGCCCCTATGGCTACACCTTC	CASSLEQGPYGYTF
TRBD1	TRBV5-6	TRBJ2-1	.	TGTGCCAGCAGCTCCCCCGGGACAGGGGGCAATGAGCAGTTCTTC	CASSSPGTGGNEQFF
TRBD2	TRBV7-7	TRBJ2-5	few	TGTGCCAGCAGGACTAGCGGGAGGGCCCAGGAGACCCAGTACTTC	CASRTSGRAQETQYF
.	TRBV6-6	TRBJ2-5	few	TGTGCCAGCAGTTATGGGGGGTACCAAGAGACCCAGTACTTC	CASSYGGYQETQYF
.	TRBV18	TRBJ2-5	few	TGTGCCAGCTCACCAACACTGGGGGAGACCCAGTACTTC	CASSPTLGETQYF
.	TRBV13	TRBJ1-1	.	TGTGCCAGCAGCTCAAACATCAGGGAGGGGACTGAAGCTTTCTTT	CASSSNIREGTEAFF
.	TRBV11-1	TRBJ2-1	.	TGTGCCAGCAGCTCGGGGCCAAATGAGCAGTTCTTC	CASSSGPNEQFF
.	TRBV5-1	TRBJ1-2	.	TGCGCCAGCAGCGTAGGGCAACAGACTACCTATCCCTATGGCTACACCTTC	CASSVGQQTTYPYGYTF
TRBD1	TRBV4-1	TRBJ2-5	few	TGCGCCAGCAGCCCGGCAGACAGGGGGAGCGGAGAGACCCAGTACTTC	CASSPADRGSGETQYF
.	TRBV19	TRBJ2-2	.	TGTGCCAGTAGTACGTTCGGGACGGCGGGAACCGGGGAGCTGTTTTTT	CASSTFGTAGTGELFF
.	TRBV9	TRBJ2-3	.	TGTGCCAGCAGCCCACGAGCGGTACGTGGGGCAGATACGCAGTATTTT	CASSPRAVRGADTQYF
.	TRBV9	TRBJ1-4	.	TGTGCCAGCAGCGGAACAGGGACCGGCGAAAAACTGTTTTTT	CASSGTGTGEKLFF
.	TRBV11-2	TRBJ2-1	.	TGTGCCAGCAGCTTAGCTTCCAATGAGCAGTTCTTC	CASSLASNEQFF
TRBD2	TRBV7-9	TRBJ2-5	few	TGTGCCAGCAGCTTATTTGGGAGCGGGAACCAGCAAGAGAACCAGTACTTC	CASSLFGSGNQQENQYF
.	TRBV7-8	TRBJ1-1	few	TGTGCCAGCAGCTCCGACCGGAGTGAAGCTTTCTTT	CASSSDRSEAFF
TRBD1	TRBV7-9	TRBJ2-5	few	TGTGCCAGCAGCTCACCGCCGGGACAGGGGGAGACCCAGTACTTC	CASSSPPGQGETQYF
.	TRBV5-4	TRBJ1-4	.	TGTGCCAGCAGCCTAGGGCTTCGAGCAACTAATGAAAAACTGTTTTTT	CASSLGLRATNEKLFF
.	TRBV6-6	TRBJ1-1	.	TGTGCCAGCAGTTTAAACCAGAACACTGAAGCTTTCTTT	CASSLNQNTEAFF
.	TRBV30	TRBJ1-4	.	TGTGCCTGGAGTGGGGGGTATAGGGATGAAAAACTGTTTTTT	CAWSGGYRDEKLFF
.	TRBV2	TRBJ2-7	few	TGTGCCAGCAGAGTCAGAGGAGAGCAGTACTTC	CASRVRGEQYF
.	TRBV7-9	TRBJ1-1	few	TGTGCCAGCAGCTTAGATACGGGCGGCACTGAAGCTTTCTTT	CASSLDTGGTEAFF
TRBD2	TRBV9	TRBJ2-1	.	TGTGCCAGCAGTCCCTTGGGAGGGAGCTCCTACAATGAGCAGTTCTTC	CASSPLGGSSYNEQFF
.	TRBV4-1	TRBJ2-1	few	TGCGCCAGCAGCCAACCTACAGGGTCCCCCTACAATGAGCAGTTCTTC	CASSQPTGSPYNEQFF
TRBD1	TRBV7-9	TRBJ1-4	many	TGTGCCAGCAGCTGGACAGGGACAACTAATGAAAAACTGTTTTTT	CASSWTGTTNEKLFF
.	TRBV6-1	TRBJ1-4	.	TGTGCCAGCAGTGAAGCCCCGGGGGCCACTGAAAAACTGTTTTTT	CASSEAPGATEKLFF
TRBD1	TRBV9	TRBJ2-5	.	TGTGCCAGCAGCGGCGATAGACAGGGCCTGGGAGAGACCCAGTACTTC	CASSGDRQGLGETQYF
.	TRBV6-6	TRBJ2-1	.	TGTGCCAGCAGTTACGGGCTTCAAGGGGGGGATGAGCAGTTCTTC	CASSYGLQGGDEQFF
.	TRBV7-9	TRBJ2-4	.	TGTGCCAGCAGCCCACCGCTCAGTCCCAAAAACATTCAGTACTTC	CASSPPLSPKNIQYF
.	TRBV7-2	TRBJ2-1	few	TGTGCCAGCAGCTTAGGTGCGGGACGGATCCACAATGAGCAGTTCTTC	CASSLGAGRIHNEQFF
TRBD2	TRBV6-6	TRBJ2-1	many	TGTGCCAGCAGTTATGGATCCGGGAGGGCCATCGATGAGCAGTTCTTC	CASSYGSGRAIDEQFF
TRBD2	TRBV5-1	TRBJ2-3	few	TGCGCCAGCAGCTTAAGCGGGAGGGCCGGGACAGATACGCAGTATTTT	CASSLSGRAGTDTQYF
.	TRBV18	TRBJ2-3	few	TGTGCCAGCTCACCAGATACCGCAGATACGCAGTATTTT	CASSPDTADTQYF
.	TRBV2	TRBJ1-5	.	TGTGCCAGCAGTTCCTCTAGTCGGTTACGGCAGCCCCAGCATTTT	CASSSSSRLRQPQHF
TRBD1	TRBV12-5	TRBJ1-4	.	TGTGCTAGTGGTATCGGGACAGGGGGTGAAAAACTGTTTTTT	CASGIGTGGEKLFF
.	TRBV7-2	TRBJ2-5	.	TGTGCCAGCAGCACCACGGGGGCCCAAGAGACCCAGTACTTC	CASSTTGAQETQYF